The 12 T cell receptor beta chains below come from one sample, sequenced in a study of metastatic and nonmetastatic thyroid tumors. MiXCR reprocessed the PCR reads for TCRdb. The sample contains under 9,000 clones, approximately 44% of which appear only once. Not a single patient had been given any form of treatment at any point before undergoing thyroid surgery. Input material: tumor tissue. Receptor source: a male donor with papillary thyroid cancer or a benign thyroid nodule (not recorded which). Some clones in this sample may be carry-over from other donors' samples.

By frequency in the sample, this clone is medium-sized. V gene TRBV9 combines with J gene TRBJ2-1, with TRBD2 matching 11 bases. The J segment lost 5 bases and the V segment lost 3 bases, leaving 4 bases of the junction unmatched. Germline assignment: CDR1 SGDLS and CDR2 YYNGEE. CDR3 size: 15 residues. CDR3 sequence: CASSAGTSGHNEQFF. Here the CDR3 DNA reads TGTGCCAGCAGCGCCGGGACTAGCGGTCACAATGAGCAGTTCTTC.

This clone ranks as medium-sized. The gene calls are TRBV5-1 and TRBJ2-7, with 9 nucleotides matching TRBD1. Germline V gene data show CDR1 as SGHRS and CDR2 as YFSETQ. Unmatched junction bases numbered 7, after V lost 3 bases and J lost 3 bases. The CDR3 contains 15 residues. Here the CDR3 reads CASSSGQGTLYEQYF. The CDR3 DNA sequence: TGCGCCAGCAGCTCGGGACAGGGAACACTCTACGAGCAGTACTTC.

The chain joins TRBV14 to TRBJ2-7; 7 bases align to TRBD2. This CDR3 spans 14 amino acids. Trimming at V came to 3 bases and at J to 1 base, leaving 3 bases not matched to a gene. Germline lookup yields CDR1 SGHDN and CDR2 FVKESK. In nucleotides, the CDR3 is TGTGCCAGCAGCCAGCCGGGACTATCCTACGAGCAGTACTTC. As protein: CASSQPGLSYEQYF.

The chain uses TRBV7-9 and TRBJ2-3; D call uncertain. The germline gives CDR1 SEHNR, CDR2 FQNEAQ (reference sequence). The CDR3 has 14 amino acids. Trimming removed 5 bases at V and 2 bases at J, with 11 bases between. CDR3 bases: TGTGCCAGCAGCAAGGCGACATTCACAGATACGCAGTATTTT. This translates into CASSKATFTDTQYF.

In this sample, this clone turned up a few times. The J gene is TRBJ2-7, the V gene TRBV6-1; D is unresolved. The ends were cut back, 2 bases at V and 3 bases at J, with 5 bases in the middle. This CDR3 is built from 12 residues. From germline, CDR1 is MNHNS and CDR2 SASEGT. CDR3 sequence (DNA): TGTGCCAGCAGTGAATACGGCTACGAGCAGTACTTC. Its translation: CASSEYGYEQYF.

This clone is classed as medium-sized. The identical CDR3 is also encoded by other nucleotide sequences in the sample. The V call is TRBV10-2, the J call TRBJ1-1, with a weak D call TRBD1 (6 bases). The V gene's germline CDR1 is WSHSY and CDR2 SAAADI. The CDR3 length is 11 residues. The V and J ends lost 6 bases and 8 bases respectively, with 10 bases between them. CDR3 residues: CASSTGLEAFF. Here the CDR3 DNA reads TGCGCCAGCAGCACAGGGTTAGAAGCTTTCTTT.

The V and J genes are TRBV18 and TRBJ2-7; 13 nucleotides line up with TRBD2. J was trimmed by 2 bases and V by 6 bases; bases with no gene match: 4. This CDR3 contains 15 residues. Germline V lookup: CDR1 KGHSH, CDR2 LQKENI. The CDR3 DNA follows: TGTGCCAGCTCGCGACTAGCGGGAGGCACCTACGAGCAGTACTTC. Its protein product is CASSRLAGGTYEQYF. Full variable domain (outside the CDR3, taken from reference TRBV18 and TRBJ2-7): NAGVMQNPRHLVRRRGQEARLRCSPMKGHSHVYWYRQLPEEGLKFMVYLQKENIIDESGMPKERFSAEFPKEGPSILRIQQVVRGDSAAYFCASSRLAGGTYEQYFGPGTRLTVT.

The chain employs TRBV4-2 and TRBJ2-3, with 9 bases fitting TRBD2. There are 17 residues in the CDR3. Germline loops: CDR1 LGHNA, CDR2 YNFKEQ. J was trimmed by 0 bases and V by 0 bases; bases with no gene match: 4. Here the CDR3 reads CASSQDLAGESTDTQYF. In DNA, the CDR3 is TGTGCCAGCAGCCAAGATTTAGCGGGAGAGAGCACAGATACGCAGTATTTT.

This clone rates as large. The CDR3 spells CASGSSSEQYF. CDR3 in DNA: TGTGCCAGCGGATCTTCAAGCGAGCAGTACTTC. The V and J genes are TRBV7-9 and TRBJ2-7, with D hard to call. This CDR3 comprises 11 residues. Deletions cut 8 bases from V and 6 bases from J, with 11 bases between. Germline V CDR1 and CDR2: SEHNR, FQNEAQ (reference sequence).

This clone is classed as medium-sized. This rearrangement joins TRBV4-1 to TRBJ1-3; the D gene is possibly TRBD1 (5 bases). V shed 1 base and J shed 0 bases, with 7 bases lying between them. Germline-derived CDR1 and CDR2 are MGHRA and YSYEKL. The CDR3 runs 15 residues. CDR3 in amino acids: CASSQGQNSGNTIYF. The CDR3 DNA reads TGCGCCAGCAGCCAAGGACAGAACTCTGGAAACACCATATATTTT.

There are a few counts of this clone. The chain links TRBV15 to TRBJ1-1; no firm D call. V shed 5 bases and J shed 0 bases, with 13 bases lying between them. Germline lookup yields CDR1 LNHNV and CDR2 YYDKDF (reference sequence). The CDR3 is made up of 15 amino acids. In DNA form, the CDR3 reads TGTGCCACCAGCGCCATCTACAGCATGAACACTGAAGCTTTCTTT. It encodes CATSAIYSMNTEAFF.

This clone was recorded a few times. The V call is TRBV12-5, the J call TRBJ1-5; D remains ambiguous. Germline V gene lookup returns CDR1 LGHNT and CDR2 FRNRAP. The CDR3 extends over 15 amino acids. V was trimmed by 1 base and J by 2 bases, leaving 9 bases between them. CDR3 loop: CASGLAIGGNQPQHF. For the CDR3, the DNA is TGTGCTAGTGGTTTGGCCATTGGCGGCAATCAGCCCCAGCATTTT.